This T cell receptor (beta chain) was retrieved from a study of regulatory T cells in long-lasting Graves disease. Broader study findings: Persistent Graves' patients had lower TCR diversity than newly diagnosed ones.

Arm-PCR with iRepertoire HTBI primers amplified the CDR3 regions for these TCR beta libraries. Original analysis: Analysis of the samples identified 50 to 70 TRBV and 13 to 15 TRBJ segments. A single record per CDR3 protein comes from TCRdb applying MiXCR to the multiplex PCR reads. TCRdb assigned the V and J calls; the authors' analysis was not used. The sample includes 500,000 to 700,000 distinct CDR3 sequences, approximately 29% seen only once; the top ten take about 42%. The V segment lost 0 bases and the J segment 5 bases; nucleotides outside the gene matches: 7. Germline CDR1 is SGHRS and CDR2 is YFSETQ. The CDR3 sequence is 17 residues long. Noted time point: persistent/refractory GD, antithyroid drugs over 5 years with positive TRAb. PBMCs were the source of the RNA used for TCR sequencing. Patients all came to the study from an endocrinology department in Xi'an, China. Notes on this clonotype: Its antigen is currently unknown.

V and J are TRBV5-1 and TRBJ1-4; 10 nucleotides agree with TRBD1. The TCR comes from a female donor with Graves disease. The sample was peripheral blood mononuclear cells (PBMCs), taken when the disease was refractory, from a patient treated with antithyroid drugs. In DNA form, the CDR3 reads TGCGCCAGCAGCTTGGACGGGACAGGGGTACTCAATGAAAAACTGTTTTTT. Amino acid sequence: CASSLDGTGVLNEKLFF.